A selection of T cell receptor beta chains follows, all from one sample in a study of cytomegalovirus exposure and HLA in healthy donors. Assay used: immunoSEQ multiplex PCR; TCRdb lists only in-frame clones, some missing. The sample contains roughly 100,000 clones, about 83% of which appear only once. The sample was PBMCs. The origin of the receptors is a man aged 18 to 30 in good health and CMV-seronegative. CDR3s include the opening cysteine and the closing phenylalanine or tryptophan. The D gene is left open where the match is weak. Only part of the rows carry a size: once, few, many, or a class if the clone is expanded.

j_call clone_size v_call d_call cdr3_aa cdr3_nt
TRBJ1-1 - TRBV6-4 - CASSEAGETEAFF TGTGCCAGCAGTGAAGCAGGGGAAACTGAAGCTTTCTTT
TRBJ1-1 - TRBV9 - CASSVNPGGTEAFF TGTGCCAGCAGCGTAAACCCGGGGGGCACTGAAGCTTTCTTT
TRBJ1-1 - TRBV6-4 - CASRAPGQNTEAFF TGTGCCAGCAGGGCCCCGGGACAGAACACTGAAGCTTTCTTT
TRBJ2-1 - TRBV5-1 - CASSLSPYNEQFF TGCGCCAGCAGCTTGTCTCCCTACAATGAGCAGTTCTTC
TRBJ1-1 - TRBV5-4 - CASSLWTGGSEAFF TGTGCCAGCAGCTTGTGGACGGGGGGTTCTGAAGCTTTCTTT
TRBJ2-1 - TRBV7-3 TRBD2 CASSFTSSGINEQFF TGTGCCAGCAGCTTTACTAGTAGCGGGATCAATGAGCAGTTCTTC
TRBJ2-1 - TRBV6-5 TRBD2 CASGSSGSHGEQFF TGTGCCAGCGGGTCGAGCGGGAGCCACGGTGAGCAGTTCTTC
TRBJ2-3 - TRBV14 - CASSLPGALQDTQYF TGTGCCAGCAGCCTCCCTGGGGCCCTGCAAGATACGCAGTATTTT
TRBJ1-1 - TRBV7-9 TRBD1 CASSDRGAEAFF TGTGCCAGCAGCGACAGGGGCGCTGAAGCCTTCTTT
TRBJ1-4 - TRBV7-9 TRBD1 CASSSQGVAEKLFF TGTGCCAGCAGTTCACAGGGGGTTGCTGAAAAACTGTTTTTT
TRBJ2-1 - TRBV19 - CASSISSEYNEQFF TGTGCCAGTAGTATCTCTAGCGAGTACAATGAGCAGTTCTTC
TRBJ2-3 - TRBV4-1 - CASSPPGGGTQYF TGCGCCAGCAGCCCCCCCGGGGGTGGTACGCAGTATTTT
TRBJ1-1 - TRBV29-1 - CSVFKNTEAFF TGCAGCGTTTTCAAGAACACTGAAGCTTTCTTT
TRBJ1-2 - TRBV5-1 TRBD1 CASSLYRGQGAYGYTF TGCGCCAGCAGCTTATACCGGGGACAGGGGGCCTATGGCTACACCTTC
TRBJ2-7 - TRBV7-2 TRBD2 CASSLAISGRQSYEQYF TGTGCCAGCAGCTTAGCGATTAGCGGGAGGCAATCCTACGAGCAGTACTTC
TRBJ1-1 - TRBV18 - CASSGLTGTEAFF TGTGCCAGCTCAGGACTCACAGGGACTGAAGCTTTCTTT
TRBJ2-7 few TRBV4-1 - CASSQTDRTYEQYF TGCGCCAGCAGCCAAACAGACAGGACCTACGAGCAGTACTTC
TRBJ2-2 - TRBV21-1 - CASSGADRDPHRGAVF TGTGCCAGCAGCGGGGCTGACAGGGACCCGCACCGGGGAGCTGTTTTT
TRBJ2-1 - TRBV19 TRBD2 CASSRLAGFEQFF TGTGCCAGTAGTCGACTAGCGGGTTTTGAGCAGTTCTTC
TRBJ1-1 - TRBV11-3 - CASSPGTEAFF TGTGCCAGCAGCCCCGGGACTGAAGCTTTCTTT
TRBJ2-5 - TRBV7-2 TRBD2 CASSRMVAGPQETQYF TGTGCCAGCAGCCGAATGGTAGCGGGTCCCCAAGAGACCCAGTACTTC
TRBJ1-1 - TRBV19 - CASSTEGTEAFF TGTGCCAGTAGTACGGAGGGGACTGAAGCTTTCTTT
TRBJ2-1 - TRBV6-5 TRBD2 CASKGTSGRNEQFF TGTGCCAGCAAAGGGACTAGCGGGAGAAATGAGCAGTTCTTC
TRBJ2-6 - TRBV18 TRBD1 CASSPVGQGLSSGANVLTF TGTGCCAGCTCACCAGTAGGACAGGGGCTATCTTCTGGGGCCAACGTCCTGACTTTC
TRBJ1-1 few TRBV6-5 TRBD1 CASSFQGAEAFF TGTGCCAGCAGTTTCCAGGGGGCTGAAGCTTTCTTT
TRBJ2-5 - TRBV5-6 - CASSPGGIGETQYF TGTGCCAGCAGCCCAGGCGGGATCGGAGAGACCCAGTACTTC
TRBJ2-3 once TRBV4-3 TRBD1 CASSQARTGATDTQYF TGCGCCAGCAGCCAAGCCAGGACAGGGGCCACAGATACGCAGTATTTT
TRBJ2-1 - TRBV27 TRBD2 CASASGREAYNEQFF TGTGCCAGCGCCTCCGGGCGGGAGGCCTACAATGAGCAGTTCTTC